One sample yielded the 25 T cell receptor beta chains listed below, sequenced in a study of blood T cell repertoires in COVID-19. Data came from immunoSEQ multiplex PCR; TCRdb stores just in-frame clones and leaves some out. The repertoire holds about 430,000 clones, with 80% to 90% as singletons. Material for sequencing was PBMCs or T cells enriched from blood (not recorded which). The receptors come from a man younger than 45 who had recovered from COVID-19.

This clone was picked up one time. The chain couples TRBV19 to TRBJ1-5; D is possibly TRBD1 (6 bases). The CDR3 sequence is 17 residues long. Trimming cost V 9 bases and J 2 bases, with 23 bases left between them. The germline CDR1 and CDR2 sequences are LNHDA and SQIVND (reference sequence). As DNA, the CDR3 is TGTGCCAGCGAAGGCTCCAGGGGTCTGAGTGGCAATCAGCCCCAGCATTTT. Translating it yields CASEGSRGLSGNQPQHF.

The chain uses TRBV6-6 and TRBJ2-1, with 7 bases matching TRBD2. The CDR3 totals 15 residues. V shed 6 bases, J shed 1 base, and the junction held 6 bases outside the gene matches. From germline, CDR1 is MNHNY and CDR2 SVGAGI (reference sequence). The CDR3 DNA is TGTGCCAGCAGAACGATAGCGGGTTCCTACAATGAGCAGTTCTTC. This gives the protein CASRTIAGSYNEQFF.

The rearrangement links TRBV12-3 or TRBV12-4 to TRBJ1-2; perhaps TRBD1 as D (5 bases). The V and J ends lost 8 bases and 5 bases respectively, with 15 bases between them. The CDR3 consists of 13 residues. CDR3 sequence (DNA): TGTGCCAGCCGCTTGGGGCGGAGTTATGGCTACACCTTC. Translating gives CASRLGRSYGYTF.

This chain connects TRBV5-1 to TRBJ2-2; 12 positions agree with TRBD2. The CDR3 runs 15 residues. The junction had 5 bases not matched to a gene; V was cut back by 4 bases and J by 7 bases. Germline CDR1 is SGHRS and CDR2 is YFSETQ. This CDR3 reads CASSRGTSGYGELFF. DNA of the CDR3: TGCGCCAGCAGCCGGGGGACTAGCGGGTACGGGGAGCTGTTTTTT.

J is TRBJ1-3 and V is TRBV19; TRBD1 might be the D (6 bases). The germline V and J ends were trimmed by 2 bases and 8 bases, with 10 bases remaining between them. CDR3 length equals 13 residues. Germline CDR1 LNHDA, CDR2 SQIVND (reference sequence). The CDR3 DNA reads as TGTGCCAGTAGTATAAGAGGACAGTACACCATATATTTT. As protein: CASSIRGQYTIYF.

The chain recombines TRBV6-1 with TRBJ2-5; a weak D match, TRBD2 (5 bases). This CDR3 contains 15 residues. V was cut by 0 bases and J by 3 bases, with 11 bases left in between. Per the germline V gene, CDR1 is MNHNS and CDR2 is SASEGT. This CDR3 reads CASSEAEAPEETQYF. The CDR3 DNA reads TGTGCCAGCAGTGAAGCGGAGGCGCCGGAAGAGACCCAGTACTTC.

V usage is TRBV6-1 and J usage is TRBJ2-2; tentative D call: TRBD1 (6 bases). V was shortened by 7 bases and J by 6 bases, with 12 bases between the two germline ends. The CDR3 contains 13 residues. Germline V gene sequence: CDR1 MNHNS, CDR2 SASEGT. The CDR3 nucleotides read TGTGCCAGCACCACCGAGGGGGCCGGGGAGCTGTTTTTT. This codes for CASTTEGAGELFF.

The CDR3 here is CASSPGSGGNYEQYF. The CDR3 DNA reads as TGTGCCAGCTCACCAGGTAGCGGGGGGAACTACGAGCAGTACTTC. The chain links TRBV18 to TRBJ2-7, with 10 nucleotides matching TRBD2. Trimming cost V 2 bases and J 3 bases; bases outside gene matches: 4. The CDR3 spans 15 residues. CDR1 and CDR2 (germline): KGHSH, LQKENI.

The rearrangement links TRBV5-1 to TRBJ2-3; 7 bases align to TRBD1. CDR1 SGHRS and CDR2 YFSETQ come from the germline V gene. With V trimmed by 4 bases and J by 2 bases, 4 bases remained unmatched. There are 14 residues in the CDR3. CDR3 in DNA: TGCGCCAGCAGCGTCGGGACAGACACAGATACGCAGTATTTT. This encodes CASSVGTDTDTQYF.

This chain uses TRBV2 with TRBJ1-5; D is unclear. The CDR3 has 15 amino acids. The germline V gene encodes CDR1 SNHLY and CDR2 FYNNEI. The ends were cut back, 8 bases at V and 4 bases at J, with 18 bases in the middle. CDR3 region: CASSLGGSFNQPQHF. The CDR3 nucleotides are TGTGCCAGCTCCCTCGGAGGGTCCTTTAATCAGCCCCAGCATTTT.

The chain carries TRBV28 and TRBJ2-7; 7 bases map to TRBD2. V trimming: 6 bases; J trimming: 3 bases; junction bases outside the gene matches: 8. From germline, CDR1 is MDHEN and CDR2 SYDVKM. This CDR3 is 14 amino acids long. CDR3 sequence (DNA): TGTGCCAGCAGATTTAGCGGGTCGGGCTACGAGCAGTACTTC. Translated, it gives CASRFSGSGYEQYF.

The V call is TRBV6-5, the J call TRBJ1-2; TRBD1 matches 8 bases. CDR1 is MNHEY, CDR2 SVGAGI, per germline. This CDR3 contains 13 residues. V was pared by 5 bases and J by 4 bases, with 3 bases of the junction left unmatched. The CDR3 bases are TGTGCCAGCAGTACGACAGGGGCCTATGGCTACACCTTC. Protein product: CASSTTGAYGYTF.

This rearrangement joins TRBV5-1 to TRBJ2-3; 8 nucleotides align to TRBD1. Losses at the gene ends were 4 bases for V and 6 bases for J; bases not matched to a gene: 16. Germline CDR1 and CDR2: SGHRS and YFSETQ. This CDR3 spans 17 amino acids. The CDR3 here is CASSPGQAGSVGDTQYF. The CDR3 DNA follows: TGCGCCAGCAGCCCGGGACAGGCGGGGTCTGTGGGCGATACGCAGTATTTT.

The chain couples TRBV18 to TRBJ1-5; D is perhaps TRBD1 (6 bases). Germline CDR1 reads KGHSH; CDR2 reads LQKENI. V was trimmed by 3 bases and J by 5 bases, leaving 11 bases between them. This CDR3 is 14 amino acids long. DNA for the CDR3: TGTGCCAGCTCACCGGGACAAACCCATCAGCCCCAGCATTTT. The encoded protein is CASSPGQTHQPQHF.

The table lists this clone with many counts. The chain links TRBV7-9 to TRBJ2-5; D might be TRBD2 (5 bases). The V end lost 3 bases, the J end lost 5 bases, and 13 bases lay between the germline ends. The CDR3 is 14 residues long. Germline CDR1 reads SEHNR; CDR2 reads FQNEAQ (reference sequence). The CDR3 sequence is CASSFGGLWETQYF. The CDR3, as DNA: TGTGCCAGCAGCTTTGGAGGTCTCTGGGAGACCCAGTACTTC.

Regarding this clone: The same CDR3 can be traced to other DNA sequences in this sample. V gene TRBV28 combines with J gene TRBJ1-2; D uncertain. Germline CDR1 and CDR2: MDHEN and SYDVKM. The CDR3 contains 13 residues. Trimming cost V 2 bases and J 2 bases, with 6 bases left between them. CDR3 sequence (DNA): TGTGCCAGCAGTTTAACGGGGAACTATGGCTACACCTTC. Encoded protein: CASSLTGNYGYTF.

There are a few counts of this clone. The chain has TRBV6-2 or TRBV6-3 and TRBJ1-5; no definite D call. Germline-derived CDR1 and CDR2 are MNHEY and SVGEGT. V gave up 5 bases and J gave up 7 bases, with 24 bases separating them. The length of the CDR3 is 17 residues. The CDR3 DNA is TGTGCCAGCAGTGCCGGGATCGGAAAGGGAATCGGACAGCCCCAGCATTTT. Amino acid sequence: CASSAGIGKGIGQPQHF.

V is TRBV3-1 (or the pseudogene TRBV3-2) and J is TRBJ2-1; 7 nucleotides match TRBD1. CDR1 LGHDT and CDR2 YNNKEL come from the germline V gene (reference sequence). CDR3 length: 15 residues. Trimming took 3 bases from V and 9 from J; bases not matched to a gene: 11. CDR3: CASSHPRVGGREQFF. In DNA, the CDR3 is TGTGCCAGCAGCCATCCCAGGGTAGGGGGCCGTGAGCAGTTCTTC.

The chain has TRBV30 and TRBJ1-1; TRBD1 is a possible D gene (5 bases). Trimming shortened V by 0 bases and J by 4 bases, and 12 bases separated the two germline ends. The CDR3 has 14 residues. Germline values: CDR1 GTSNPN, CDR2 SVGIG (reference sequence). Here the CDR3 DNA reads TGTGCCTGGAGTGTACGCCTCGACAGCACTGAAGCTTTCTTT. The encoded protein is CAWSVRLDSTEAFF.

The chain recombines TRBV19 with TRBJ2-5; TRBD1 matches 8 bases. Germline V gene lookup returns CDR1 LNHDA and CDR2 SQIVND (reference sequence). This CDR3 has 16 amino acids. The trim removed 1 base at V and 4 bases at J, leaving 8 bases unmatched. The DNA of the CDR3 is TGTGCCAGTAGTATAGTATCAGGGGGCGTGAGAGAGACCCAGTACTTC. Translated, it gives CASSIVSGGVRETQYF.

This clone has just one count. The J gene is TRBJ1-5, the V gene TRBV30, with TRBD1 as a possible D gene (5 bases). The CDR3 runs 13 residues. Germline lookup yields CDR1 GTSNPN and CDR2 SVGIG (reference sequence). Trimming removed 2 bases at V and 3 bases at J, with 8 bases between. The CDR3 spells CAWSPGPNQPQHF. CDR3 in DNA: TGTGCCTGGAGTCCAGGGCCCAATCAGCCCCAGCATTTT.

This rearrangement joins TRBV12-5 to TRBJ2-2, with TRBD2 matching 16 bases. CDR3 length: 20 residues. The germline V gene has CDR1 LGHNT and CDR2 FRNRAP. Trimming at V came to 4 bases and at J to 1 base, leaving 9 bases not matched to a gene. Here the CDR3 reads CASGSPPGLAGGGNTGELFF. The CDR3, as DNA: TGTGCTAGTGGTTCACCGCCGGGACTAGCGGGAGGGGGGAACACCGGGGAGCTGTTTTTT.

The chain uses TRBV4-2 and TRBJ1-2; no clear D gene. CDR3 length: 15 residues. Trimming left V 0 bases short and J 6 bases short, with 14 bases between. The germline CDR1 and CDR2 sequences are LGHNA and YNFKEQ. The CDR3 sequence: CASSQDPKGVNGYTF. In DNA form, the CDR3 reads TGTGCCAGCAGCCAAGATCCGAAGGGAGTCAATGGCTACACCTTC.

This chain connects TRBV10-3 to TRBJ2-3; weak D call: TRBD2 (6 bases). Trimming took 7 bases from V and 1 from J, leaving 12 bases between them. The CDR3 totals 14 residues. Germline V CDR1 and CDR2: ENHRY, SYGVKD. DNA of the CDR3: TGTGCCATCAAAATTACGGGGGGCACAGATACGCAGTATTTT. This translates into CAIKITGGTDTQYF.

The rearrangement joins TRBV6-5 to TRBJ1-5, with a weak D call TRBD1 (6 bases). CDR1 is MNHEY, CDR2 SVGAGI, per germline. The ends were cut back, 6 bases at V and 1 base at J, with 13 bases in the middle. The CDR3 runs 15 residues. CDR3 loop: CASRLDSLSNQPQHF. CDR3 coding DNA: TGTGCCAGCAGATTGGACAGCTTAAGCAATCAGCCCCAGCATTTT.